One and the same sample provided the 24 T cell receptor beta chains below, sequenced in a study of shared clonotypes between healthy human individuals. Method: immunoSEQ multiplex PCR; TCRdb's copy keeps in-frame clones and lacks some. Among some 2,000,000 clones listed, 95% were seen once. The specimen was naive CD4+ T cells sorted from blood. The subset was: CD45RA+ positively selected. These receptor sequences come from a man in his late teens or twenties in good health.

This rearrangement joins TRBV7-2 to TRBJ1-2; D not certain. Germline assignment: CDR1 SGHTA and CDR2 FQGNSA. V lost 1 base to trimming and J lost 4 bases, with 10 bases between them. The CDR3 runs 14 residues. The CDR3 here is CASSLDMEGYGYTF. DNA of the CDR3: TGTGCCAGCAGCTTAGACATGGAGGGCTATGGCTACACCTTC. Variable domain in full (rest from reference TRBV7-2 and TRBJ1-2): GAGVSQSPSNKVTEKGKDVELRCDPISGHTALYWYRQSLGQGLEFLIYFQGNSAPDKSGLPSDRFSAERTGGSVSTLTIQRTQQEDSAVYLCASSLDMEGYGYTFGSGTRLTVV.

The chain links TRBV5-1 to TRBJ2-1; D is unclear. The CDR3 loop spans 14 amino acids. Germline V gene lookup returns CDR1 SGHRS and CDR2 YFSETQ. V dropped 2 bases and J dropped 0 bases, with 6 bases sitting between them. Here the CDR3 reads CASSFEVSYNEQFF. DNA of the CDR3: TGCGCCAGCAGCTTTGAGGTCTCCTACAATGAGCAGTTCTTC.

This chain connects TRBV5-5 to TRBJ2-1; perhaps TRBD2 as D (5 bases). Trimming cost V 2 bases and J 2 bases, with 11 bases left between them. This CDR3 spans 15 amino acids. CDR1 and CDR2 from the germline V gene are SGHKS and YYEKEE (reference sequence). The chain's CDR3 is CASSFTEVPYNEQFF. In DNA, the CDR3 is TGTGCCAGCAGCTTCACGGAGGTCCCCTACAATGAGCAGTTCTTC.

Of note for this clone: The same CDR3 arises from other DNA sequences in this sample as well. The rearrangement uses TRBV5-6 and TRBJ2-7, with a possible D match to TRBD1 (5 bases). This CDR3 region has 13 residues. From germline, CDR1 is SGHDT and CDR2 YYEEEE. V shed 0 bases and J shed 3 bases, with 7 bases lying between them. For the CDR3, the DNA is TGTGCCAGCAGCTTGGGACAGAACTACGAGCAGTACTTC. It yields the protein CASSLGQNYEQYF.

In this sample, this clone turned up once. The sample holds other DNA sequences that translate to the same CDR3. This chain connects TRBV7-2 to TRBJ1-1; 7 nucleotides line up with TRBD1. Germline assignment: CDR1 SGHTA and CDR2 FQGNSA. The CDR3 sequence is 13 residues long. The V gene end was trimmed by 5 bases and the J gene end by 1 base; junction bases not matched to a gene: 1. CDR3 DNA sequence: TGTGCCAGCAGCGGACAGGCGAACACTGAAGCTTTCTTT. Translated: CASSGQANTEAFF.

The rearrangement links TRBV2 to TRBJ1-4; D might be TRBD1 (6 bases). V lost 5 bases to trimming and J lost 10 bases, with 11 bases between them. The CDR3 sequence is 12 residues long. Germline CDR1 and CDR2: SNHLY and FYNNEI. The DNA for the CDR3 is TGTGCCAGCAGTAGACAGGCAGGAAAACTGTTTTTT. Translated, it gives CASSRQAGKLFF.

The CDR3 sequence is CASSQGAGGASDYGYTF. In DNA form, the CDR3 reads TGCGCCAGCAGCCAAGGAGCGGGGGGGGCATCCGACTATGGCTACACCTTC. The chain couples TRBV4-3 to TRBJ1-2; TRBD1 is a possible D gene (6 bases). Germline CDR1 reads LGHNA; CDR2 reads YSLEER. Trimming shortened V by 1 base and J by 3 bases, and 18 bases separated the two germline ends. The CDR3 is 17 residues long.

The V gene is TRBV18, the J gene TRBJ2-3, with D uncertain. From germline, CDR1 is KGHSH and CDR2 LQKENI. Between the trimmed V and J ends, which lost 3 bases and 0 bases, there was a span of 10 bases. The CDR3 extends over 15 amino acids. The CDR3 DNA is TGTGCCAGCTCACCTCGGCAGCACAGCACAGATACGCAGTATTTT. It yields the protein CASSPRQHSTDTQYF.

About this clone itself: Relative to the germline gene, one junction end is altered; a read error may explain this. The rearrangement uses TRBV7-7 and TRBJ2-1, with 8 positions matching TRBD2. CDR1 and CDR2 from the germline V gene are SSHAT and FNYEAQ (reference sequence). The CDR3 runs 14 residues. The CDR3 is CASSLSGGPDEQFF. CDR3 nucleotides: TGTGCTAGCAGCTTGTCGGGAGGGCCCGATGAGCAGTTCTTC.

The chain couples TRBV7-9 to TRBJ2-7; D is uncertain. Germline-derived CDR1 and CDR2 are SEHNR and FQNEAQ (reference sequence). This CDR3 comprises 11 residues. V lost 2 bases, J lost 6 bases, and 5 bases lay in between. The CDR3 nucleotides are TGTGCCAGCAGCTTACGCCCCGAGCAGTACTTC. It specifies CASSLRPEQYF.

The V call is TRBV2, the J call TRBJ2-3; 9 bases align to TRBD2. There are 18 residues in the CDR3. Germline V gene lookup returns CDR1 SNHLY and CDR2 FYNNEI. The V gene end was trimmed by 11 bases and the J gene end by 0 bases; junction bases not matched to a gene: 18. This CDR3 reads CASQGLAGRGASTDTQYF. In nucleotides, the CDR3 is TGTGCCTCCCAGGGGCTAGCGGGAAGAGGGGCTAGCACAGATACGCAGTATTTT.

The chain carries TRBV10-1 and TRBJ2-7; 8 bases fit TRBD2. Looked up from germline, CDR1 is WNHNN and CDR2 is SYGVQD (reference sequence). The CDR3 covers 14 residues. Trimming took 4 bases from V and 3 from J; bases not matched to a gene: 5. The CDR3 nucleotides read TGCGCCAGCAGTGGGGGGACTAGTCTCTACGAGCAGTACTTC. Its translation: CASSGGTSLYEQYF.

The rearrangement uses TRBV5-8 and TRBJ2-6; weak D call: TRBD1 (6 bases). Trimming took off 1 base at V and 13 bases at J, with 21 bases between the two ends. The CDR3 runs 16 residues. Germline V lookup: CDR1 SGHTS, CDR2 YDEGEE. The CDR3, as DNA: TGTGCCAGCAGCTTGTGGCTCCAGCAGGGGTCCTATGTCCTGACTTTC. Amino acid sequence: CASSLWLQQGSYVLTF.

The chain's CDR3 is CASSSDGETNEKLFF. The DNA for the CDR3 is TGCGCCAGCAGCTCGGACGGAGAAACTAATGAAAAACTGTTTTTT. The chain uses TRBV5-1 and TRBJ1-4, with D unresolved. The V and J ends lost 3 bases and 1 base respectively, with 10 bases between them. The CDR3 has 15 amino acids. CDR1 and CDR2 (germline): SGHRS, YFSETQ. Supplemented by reference TRBV5-1 and TRBJ1-4, the full variable domain reads KAGVTQTPRYLIKTRGQQVTLSCSPISGHRSVSWYQQTPGQGLQFLFEYFSETQRNKGNFPGRFSGRQFSNSRSEMNVSTLELGDSALYLCASSSDGETNEKLFFGSGTQLSVL.

This clone was seen just once. For the CDR3, the DNA is TGTGCCAGCAGTGACTCAAGCGCAGGGGGATTGATGCATTTT. The encoded protein is CASSDSSAGGLMHF. This rearrangement joins TRBV6-4 to TRBJ1-5; TRBD1 aligns across 7 bases. V lost 0 bases and J lost 15; bases outside the gene matches: 11. The CDR3 is 14 amino acids. Looked up from germline, CDR1 is MRHNA and CDR2 is SNTAGT.

The rearrangement links TRBV18 to TRBJ2-3; 8 bases map to TRBD2. V was clipped by 2 bases and J by 5 bases; unmatched bases: 3. The CDR3 runs to 14 residues. Germline values: CDR1 KGHSH, CDR2 LQKENI. Written as DNA, the CDR3 is TGTGCCAGCTCACCAGCTAGCGGGCAAGATACGCAGTATTTT. Protein sequence: CASSPASGQDTQYF.

This chain connects TRBV6-6 to TRBJ2-3; 10 bases are a match to TRBD2. From germline, CDR1 is MNHNY and CDR2 SVGAGI (reference sequence). The CDR3 totals 15 residues. The junction had 5 bases not matched to a gene; V was cut back by 6 bases and J by 2 bases. Here the CDR3 DNA reads TGTGCCAGCAGGACTAGCGGGTTCTACACAGATACGCAGTATTTT. Translating it yields CASRTSGFYTDTQYF.

This chain links TRBV5-8 with TRBJ1-5, with 12 nucleotides matching TRBD1. This CDR3 comprises 14 residues. In germline, CDR1 is SGHTS, CDR2 YDEGEE. DNA of the CDR3: TGTCACTATCCGGGGACAGGGGGCTTTCCGCCCCAGCATTTT. Amino acids: CHYPGTGGFPPQHF.

The chain joins TRBV2 to TRBJ2-7, with 7 nucleotides matching TRBD1. There are 12 residues in the CDR3. Trimming at V came to 7 bases and at J to 2 bases, leaving 2 bases not matched to a gene. Germline CDR1 reads SNHLY; CDR2 reads FYNNEI. Here the CDR3 DNA reads TGTGCCAGCAAGGGACAGACCTACGAGCAGTACTTC. The encoded protein is CASKGQTYEQYF. The full variable domain, in which reference TRBV2 and TRBJ2-7 provide the parts outside the CDR3, is EPEVTQTPSHQVTQMGQEVILRCVPISNHLYFYWYRQILGQKVEFLVSFYNNEISEKSEIFDDQFSVERPDGSNFTLKIRSTKLEDSAMYFCASKGQTYEQYFGPGTRLTVT.

The rearrangement joins TRBV28 to TRBJ2-3; possibly TRBD2 for D (5 bases). Germline-derived CDR1 and CDR2 are MDHEN and SYDVKM. Trimming pared 5 bases from V and 4 bases from J, leaving 16 bases between. This CDR3 is 15 amino acids long. This chain's CDR3 is CASSASGVGSDTQYF. CDR3 sequence (DNA): TGTGCCAGCAGTGCCTCCGGGGTGGGGTCAGATACGCAGTATTTT.

The gene calls are TRBV12-5 and TRBJ2-7, with 11 bases that match TRBD2. Germline trimming cut 3 bases from V and 6 bases from J; bases unmatched to any gene: 1. This CDR3 contains 13 residues. Germline lookup yields CDR1 LGHNT and CDR2 FRNRAP. The CDR3 here is CASGFGTSGEQYF. As DNA, the CDR3 is TGTGCTAGTGGTTTCGGGACTAGCGGCGAGCAGTACTTC.

This clone has more than one count but fewer than ten. The chain couples TRBV2 to TRBJ1-6, with D possibly TRBD1 on 6 matching bases. Looked up from germline, CDR1 is SNHLY and CDR2 is FYNNEI. CDR3 length equals 14 residues. V lost 11 bases to trimming and J lost 7 bases, with 18 bases between them. The chain's CDR3 is CAGHRDNINSPLHF. The CDR3, as DNA: TGTGCCGGCCACCGGGACAATATAAATTCACCCCTCCACTTT.

This clone was recorded only once. The chain has TRBV28 and TRBJ2-7; D ambiguous. The length of the CDR3 is 14 residues. Germline V lookup: CDR1 MDHEN, CDR2 SYDVKM. Deletions cut 5 bases from V and 1 base from J, with 12 bases between. The CDR3 protein is CASSRFGDSYEQYF. The CDR3 nucleotides read TGTGCCAGCAGTCGGTTTGGGGATTCCTACGAGCAGTACTTC.

This chain joins TRBV6-1 and TRBJ1-5; 10 nucleotides match TRBD1. This CDR3 spans 13 amino acids. Germline CDR1 MNHNS, CDR2 SASEGT. The J segment lost 10 bases and the V segment lost 8 bases, leaving 8 bases of the junction unmatched. DNA for the CDR3: TGTGCCAGCCTCCGACAGGGGGCGTTTCCCCAGCATTTT. It codes for CASLRQGAFPQHF.